These T cell receptor beta chains were read from a single sample in a study of blood T cell repertoires in COVID-19. Produced via immunoSEQ multiplex PCR; TCRdb's table is partial and in-frame only. The data show hundreds of thousands of clones, about 87% seen once. The material sequenced was PBMCs or T cells enriched from blood (not recorded which). The origin of the receptors is a woman in her fifties or sixties who had recovered from COVID-19. Both conserved end residues are trimmed from each CDR3. A D gene is named only where the DNA matches it firmly.

d_gene,j_gene,v_gene,CDR3aa
NA,TRBJ2-3,TRBV7-9,ASSPLDGTDTQY
NA,TRBJ2-1,TRBV10-3,AISHPGEKLNEQF
TRBD2,TRBJ2-1,TRBV15,ATSRQRGYNEQF
NA,TRBJ2-7,TRBV27,ASSPTSGGEQY
NA,TRBJ1-2,TRBV3-1/TRBV3-2,ASSQLTVSGYT
NA,TRBJ1-2,TRBV7-8,ASSLLDPAGRAYGYT
NA,TRBJ1-5,TRBV18,ASSLGDTQPQH
TRBD1,TRBJ2-2,TRBV28,ASTGGAFNTGELF
TRBD2,TRBJ2-1,TRBV30,AWSAGTSGEQF
TRBD1,TRBJ2-5,TRBV2,ASSTGGTETQY
TRBD2,TRBJ2-1,TRBV28,ASSSGTSGRNEQF
TRBD1,TRBJ1-2,TRBV6-6,ASTQAWDSSYGYT
NA,TRBJ2-7,TRBV5-1,ASTLIRGRSYEQY
NA,TRBJ1-5,TRBV6-5,ATIGTASNQPQH
TRBD2,TRBJ2-5,TRBV27,ASSLTGTSGETQY
NA,TRBJ1-3,TRBV18,ASSLDRGRGNTIY
NA,TRBJ1-5,TRBV19,ASSNGPNQPQH
NA,TRBJ1-6,TRBV18,ASSPGQPSKNSPLH
TRBD1,TRBJ1-5,TRBV4-3,ASSRGQGGQPQH
TRBD1,TRBJ1-1,TRBV7-2,ASSLATGVGTEAF
NA,TRBJ2-2,TRBV5-4,ASSSAALNTGELF
NA,TRBJ2-7,TRBV5-3,ARSLDERAAVYEQY
NA,TRBJ1-1,TRBV6-1,ASSEFRGSEAF
NA,TRBJ2-2,TRBV5-1,ASSTPGGTGELF
TRBD1,TRBJ1-1,TRBV6-2/TRBV6-3,ASSRNRDSSEAF
NA,TRBJ1-5,TRBV28,ASNQGNSPPQH
TRBD1,TRBJ2-4,TRBV2,ASSEGQGVPLAKNIQY
TRBD1,TRBJ2-1,TRBV7-9,ASSLAWDRGVNEQF
TRBD1,TRBJ2-7,TRBV4-2,ASSQDGTVYEQY
TRBD1,TRBJ1-5,TRBV5-8,ASSLDLDRVVQPQH
TRBD2,TRBJ2-1,TRBV19,ASNPRGDFNEQF
NA,TRBJ2-2,TRBV6-5,ASGREYTGELF
NA,TRBJ2-3,TRBV6-5,ASSYQGSTDTQY
NA,TRBJ2-6,TRBV9,ASSVEAFPGSGANVLT
NA,TRBJ1-1,TRBV5-1,ASSSQGGLNTEAF
TRBD2,TRBJ2-5,TRBV7-6,ASSTSGGRAFETQY
TRBD2,TRBJ2-5,TRBV7-9,ASSSPTGLGETQY
NA,TRBJ2-1,TRBV3-1/TRBV3-2,AIQSASYNEQF
NA,TRBJ2-3,TRBV5-1,ASSFERTSQNTQY
TRBD2,TRBJ2-7,TRBV7-2,ASSLAASGIEQY
NA,TRBJ1-5,TRBV5-8,ASSWTVSYSNQPQH
NA,TRBJ2-2,TRBV7-9,ASSFFKNTGELF
TRBD1,TRBJ1-2,TRBV28,ASTPQGSLYGYT
NA,TRBJ2-7,TRBV29-1,SVEERAGGSYEQY
NA,TRBJ2-7,TRBV30,AWIQGYEQY
NA,TRBJ2-3,TRBV2,ASGAGSGADTQY
NA,TRBJ2-2,TRBV18,ASSRGEAGELF
TRBD1,TRBJ1-6,TRBV28,ASQYGQGFGSPLH
NA,TRBJ2-5,TRBV28,ASSTPGQRVETQY
TRBD2,TRBJ2-1,TRBV29-1,SVGTSGYYNEQF
NA,TRBJ2-7,TRBV25-1,ASSEGSGRIYEQY
NA,TRBJ1-4,TRBV15,ATSTGLLGEKLF
NA,TRBJ1-3,TRBV5-1,ASSLGAVSGNTIY
NA,TRBJ1-1,TRBV7-2,ASSTRTGYANTEAF
TRBD2,TRBJ2-1,TRBV7-2,ASSSWTSGRYSSYNEQF
TRBD1,TRBJ2-3,TRBV23-1,ASSQEQGVGSDTQY
NA,TRBJ2-3,TRBV19,ASSISQGPADTQY